The 28 T cell receptor beta chains listed next were all sequenced from one sample in a study of OX40 agonist ivuxolimab in advanced cancers. Libraries were prepared by immunoSEQ multiplex PCR; TCRdb keeps only in-frame clonotypes and omits some of them. In the table there are some 60,000 clones, 65% to 85% of which are singletons. The sample in question was CD4+ or CD8+ T cells sorted from blood, obtained in a trial of the OX40 agonist ivuxolimab. These receptors came from an adult with an advanced solid tumor such as melanoma, head and neck, liver or kidney cancer.

The rearrangement links TRBV10-3 to TRBJ1-2; 8 nucleotides match TRBD1. CDR1 is ENHRY and CDR2 is SYGVKD in the germline V gene. This CDR3 has 11 residues. Germline trimming cut 7 bases from V and 6 bases from J; bases unmatched to any gene: 1. The CDR3 DNA reads TGTGCCATCAAGACAGGGGATGGCTACACCTTC. This sequence encodes CAIKTGDGYTF.

This clone occurred a few times. This chain joins TRBV7-2 and TRBJ2-1; a weak D match, TRBD2 (6 bases). Germline lookup yields CDR1 SGHTA and CDR2 FQGNSA. The V end was cut by 2 bases, the J end by 0 bases, with 11 bases between. This CDR3 spans 16 amino acids. This CDR3 is CASSLSGSPSYNEQFF. CDR3 nucleotide sequence: TGTGCCAGCAGCTTAAGCGGGTCCCCCTCCTACAATGAGCAGTTCTTC.

V and J are TRBV5-1 and TRBJ2-1, with a tentative D call TRBD1 (5 bases). The CDR3 contains 14 residues. Germline V CDR1 and CDR2: SGHRS, YFSETQ. V lost 2 bases and J 8 bases, leaving 14 bases between the germline ends. DNA for the CDR3: TGCGCCAGCAGCTTCGGTCAGGGCATCGATGAGCAGTTCTTC. The encoded protein is CASSFGQGIDEQFF.

V is TRBV29-1 and J is TRBJ1-1; D gene unclear. The germline gives CDR1 SQVTM, CDR2 ANQGSEA. Deletions cut 7 bases from V and 1 base from J, with 10 bases between. The CDR3 is made up of 12 amino acids. DNA for the CDR3: TGCAGCGCTGGACGTCAGAACACTGAAGCTTTCTTT. It encodes CSAGRQNTEAFF.

This sequence joins TRBV7-8 and TRBJ1-1; no clear D. V was cut by 1 base and J by 5 bases, with 11 bases left in between. From germline, CDR1 is SGHVS and CDR2 FQNEAQ. The CDR3 contains 14 residues. The CDR3 nucleotides read TGTGCCAGCAGCTTAGAGCCCGGGGTTACTGAAGCTTTCTTT. Translating gives CASSLEPGVTEAFF.

A single count supports this clone. The chain couples TRBV27 to TRBJ1-1; D remains unclear. CDR1 and CDR2 (germline): MNHEY, SMNVEV (reference sequence). V lost 2 bases and J lost 2, with 9 bases in between. The CDR3 consists of 14 residues. This CDR3 is CASSLIFGNTEAFF. The CDR3 DNA is TGTGCCAGCAGTTTAATTTTCGGCAACACTGAAGCTTTCTTT.

The rearrangement joins TRBV9 to TRBJ2-5, with D perhaps TRBD2 (6 bases). Germline CDR1 and CDR2: SGDLS and YYNGEE. The V gene lost 10 bases and the J gene lost 4 bases, with 17 bases spanning the gap. The CDR3 extends over 13 amino acids. CDR3 residues: CAGSRGGGETQYF. The DNA of the CDR3 is TGTGCCGGCTCGCGGGGAGGCGGAGAGACCCAGTACTTC.

Of note for this clone: The sample holds other DNA sequences that translate to the same CDR3. The V and J genes are TRBV5-1 and TRBJ2-1, with 8 bases that match TRBD2. The trim removed 2 bases at V and 0 bases at J, leaving 4 bases unmatched. Germline values: CDR1 SGHRS, CDR2 YFSETQ. The CDR3 is made up of 16 amino acids. CDR3 sequence reads: CASSFSGTGSYNEQFF. The CDR3 region has the DNA TGCGCCAGCAGCTTTAGCGGGACCGGCTCCTACAATGAGCAGTTCTTC.

The V call is TRBV5-6, the J call TRBJ2-5, with D unclear. This CDR3 spans 13 amino acids. In germline, CDR1 is SGHDT, CDR2 YYEEEE. With 4 bases removed from V and 4 bases from J, the gap between germline ends came to 11 bases. CDR3 residues: CASSPTSTETQYF. The CDR3 coding sequence is TGTGCCAGCAGCCCGACCTCTACAGAGACCCAGTACTTC.

This rearrangement joins TRBV6-6 to TRBJ1-1; 7 bases line up with TRBD1. CDR1 MNHNY and CDR2 SVGAGI come from the germline V gene (reference sequence). V lost 9 bases and J lost 6; bases outside the gene matches: 10. The CDR3 runs 13 residues. The CDR3 nucleotides are TGTGCCAGTGCCGGGACAGAGGATCCTGAAGCTTTCTTT. It yields the protein CASAGTEDPEAFF.

The chain recombines TRBV5-8 with TRBJ1-1; perhaps TRBD1 as D (6 bases). The CDR3 has 15 amino acids. From germline, CDR1 is SGHTS and CDR2 YDEGEE. V was shortened by 3 bases and J by 3 bases, with 15 bases between the two germline ends. The CDR3 region has the DNA TGTGCCAGCAGCTCCGGGACAAGGCGGTACACTGAAGCTTTCTTT. Amino acid sequence: CASSSGTRRYTEAFF. Full variable domain (rest looked up from reference TRBV5-8 and TRBJ1-1): EAGVTQSPTHLIKTRGQQATLRCSPISGHTSVYWYQQALGLGLQFLLWYDEGEERNRGNFPPRFSGRQFPNYSSELNVNALELEDSALYLCASSSGTRRYTEAFFGQGTRLTVV.

The rearrangement uses TRBV6-1 and TRBJ2-7; 8 nucleotides match TRBD1. Germline CDR1 MNHNS, CDR2 SASEGT. The V gene end was trimmed by 5 bases and the J gene end by 0 bases; junction bases not matched to a gene: 6. CDR3 length: 15 amino acids. The CDR3 sequence: CASSKGQASSYEQYF. The CDR3 nucleotides are TGTGCCAGCAGTAAGGGACAGGCGAGCTCCTACGAGCAGTACTTC.

The chain has TRBV4-2 and TRBJ2-2, with unresolved D. In germline, CDR1 is LGHNA, CDR2 YNFKEQ. Trimming pared 1 base from V and 6 bases from J, leaving 18 bases between. The CDR3 contains 17 residues. CDR3 residues: CASSQGLAADTSGELFF. The CDR3 nucleotides are TGTGCCAGCAGCCAAGGGTTGGCGGCAGACACCTCCGGGGAGCTGTTTTTT.

This sequence joins TRBV4-1 and TRBJ2-7, with D uncertain. V lost 4 bases and J 4 bases, leaving 8 bases between the germline ends. Germline CDR1 and CDR2: MGHRA and YSYEKL. The CDR3 loop spans 12 amino acids. The CDR3 DNA reads as TGCGCCAGCAGCCCTGCCCCTTACGAGCAGTACTTC. Translation gives CASSPAPYEQYF.

This chain joins TRBV10-3 and TRBJ1-3; D is uncertain. V was cut by 0 bases and J by 8 bases, with 5 bases left in between. The length of the CDR3 is 12 residues. Looked up from germline, CDR1 is ENHRY and CDR2 is SYGVKD. The CDR3 here is CAISESSDTIYF. As DNA, the CDR3 is TGTGCCATCAGTGAGTCGAGCGACACCATATATTTT.

The V gene is TRBV5-8, the J gene TRBJ2-1; 7 nucleotides line up with TRBD2. This CDR3 region has 15 residues. V trimming: 4 bases; J trimming: 3 bases; junction bases outside the gene matches: 7. From germline, CDR1 is SGHTS and CDR2 YDEGEE. CDR3 sequence (DNA): TGTGCCAGCAGCCGAGCGGGACGGGGCTACAATGAGCAGTTCTTC. It translates to CASSRAGRGYNEQFF.

The chain employs TRBV6-1 and TRBJ1-2; a possible D gene is TRBD1 (6 bases). From germline, CDR1 is MNHNS and CDR2 SASEGT. V was shortened by 7 bases and J by 4 bases, with 13 bases between the two germline ends. The CDR3 covers 13 residues. CDR3 nucleotides: TGTGCCAGCACGACAGGCACCCTCTATGGCTACACCTTC. This codes for CASTTGTLYGYTF.

The V gene is TRBV7-9, the J gene TRBJ2-7; TRBD2 might be the D (6 bases). Germline values: CDR1 SEHNR, CDR2 FQNEAQ (reference sequence). The V and J ends lost 5 bases and 6 bases respectively, with 20 bases between them. The CDR3 length is 15 residues. DNA of the CDR3: TGTGCCAGCAGCCCACGGGGGAACCCGAGTCTCGAGCAGTACTTC. Encoded protein: CASSPRGNPSLEQYF.

This rearrangement joins TRBV4-3 to TRBJ2-6, with D unclear. V was cut by 0 bases and J by 2 bases, with 8 bases left in between. Germline loops: CDR1 LGHNA, CDR2 YSLEER. The CDR3 consists of 16 residues. The CDR3 protein is CASSQDLAPGANVLTF. The CDR3 region has the DNA TGCGCCAGCAGCCAAGATTTAGCTCCTGGGGCCAACGTCCTGACTTTC.

CDR3 residues: CAWSAWQSHLQPQHF. The CDR3 DNA is TGTGCCTGGAGTGCGTGGCAGTCCCACCTTCAGCCCCAGCATTTT. V and J are TRBV30 and TRBJ1-5; D remains unclear. Per germline, CDR1 GTSNPN and CDR2 SVGIG (reference sequence). V shed 1 base and J shed 6 bases, with 16 bases lying between them. CDR3 size: 15 residues.

The chain is built from TRBV19 and TRBJ1-3; no firm D call. Germline V gives CDR1 LNHDA, CDR2 SQIVND (reference sequence). V gave up 3 bases and J gave up 0 bases, with 9 bases separating them. The CDR3 consists of 15 residues. In DNA, the CDR3 is TGTGCCAGTAGTATCACTGTTACCTCTGGAAACACCATATATTTT. Its translation is CASSITVTSGNTIYF. Using reference TRBV19 and TRBJ1-3 for the parts outside the CDR3, the full variable domain is DGGITQSPKYLFRKEGQNVTLSCEQNLNHDAMYWYRQDPGQGLRLIYYSQIVNDFQKGDIAEGYSVSREKKESFPLTVTSAQKNPTAFYLCASSITVTSGNTIYFGEGSWLTVV.

This clone is medium-sized. The V and J genes are TRBV21-1 and TRBJ1-2; TRBD1, the D gene given by the table, was not confirmed from the DNA. TRBV21-1 is a recognized pseudogene. The CDR3 extends over 15 amino acids. The CDR3 coding sequence is TGTGCCACCCCCTGCGACAGGGGGCCTAGCTATGGCTACACCTTC. As protein: CATPCDRGPSYGYTF.

Ten or more counts support this clone. This sequence joins TRBV7-3 and TRBJ1-1; D ambiguous. This CDR3 has 12 residues. V was pared by 5 bases and J by 8 bases, with 12 bases between. The germline V gene has CDR1 SGHTA and CDR2 FQGTGA. CDR3 sequence: CASSPGGDEAFF. The CDR3 DNA follows: TGTGCCAGCAGCCCCGGAGGTGACGAAGCTTTCTTT.

Comments on this clone: The sample has other DNA sequences that encode this CDR3 too. V is TRBV11-2 and J is TRBJ2-1; D is ambiguous. The CDR3 covers 13 residues. V lost 2 bases, J lost 1 base, and 3 bases lay in between. Germline loops: CDR1 SGHAT, CDR2 FQNNGV. CDR3 sequence reads: CASSLSSYNEQFF. The CDR3, as DNA: TGTGCCAGCAGCTTAAGTTCCTACAATGAGCAGTTCTTC.

The chain has TRBV4-1 and TRBJ1-2; 10 bases agree with TRBD1. V lost 0 bases and J lost 5; bases outside the gene matches: 3. The V gene's germline CDR1 is MGHRA and CDR2 YSYEKL. The CDR3 sequence is 15 residues long. The CDR3 DNA reads TGCGCCAGCAGCCAAGACACGGACAGGGGGTATGGCTACACCTTC. Translated: CASSQDTDRGYGYTF.

The gene calls are TRBV7-6 and TRBJ1-3; D remains ambiguous. The germline V gene has CDR1 SGHVS and CDR2 FNYEAQ. The V and J ends lost 5 bases and 0 bases respectively, with 11 bases between them. The CDR3 runs to 15 residues. CDR3 nucleotide sequence: TGTGCCAGCAGCCAGGCACGGCACTCTGGAAACACCATATATTTT. Translated, it gives CASSQARHSGNTIYF.

This clone has just one count. The V gene is TRBV29-1, the J gene TRBJ2-1, with D perhaps assigned TRBD1 or TRBD2 (6 bases each). The ends were cut back, 0 bases at V and 9 bases at J, with 9 bases in the middle. The CDR3 sequence is 12 residues long. CDR1 and CDR2 (germline): SQVTM, ANQGSEA. The CDR3 sequence is CSVEDGGGEQFF. The CDR3 DNA reads TGCAGCGTTGAAGACGGGGGCGGTGAGCAGTTCTTC.

The chain links TRBV19 to TRBJ1-1, with TRBD1 as a possible D gene (5 bases). Trimming took 7 bases from V and 4 from J, leaving 16 bases between them. The CDR3 covers 14 residues. Germline V CDR1 and CDR2: LNHDA, SQIVND (reference sequence). The CDR3 loop reads CASTPERGSTEAFF. The DNA for the CDR3 is TGTGCCAGTACCCCAGAAAGGGGCAGCACTGAAGCTTTCTTT.